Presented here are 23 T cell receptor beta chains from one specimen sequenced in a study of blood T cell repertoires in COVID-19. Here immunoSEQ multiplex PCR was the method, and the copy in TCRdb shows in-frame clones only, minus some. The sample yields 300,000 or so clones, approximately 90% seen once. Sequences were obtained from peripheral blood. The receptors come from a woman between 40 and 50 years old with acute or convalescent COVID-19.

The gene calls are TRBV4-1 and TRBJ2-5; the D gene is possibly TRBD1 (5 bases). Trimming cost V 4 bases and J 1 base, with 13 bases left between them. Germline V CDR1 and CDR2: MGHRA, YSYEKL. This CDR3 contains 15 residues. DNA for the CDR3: TGCGCCAGCAGCCTCACTCCGACAGCCCAAGAGACCCAGTACTTC. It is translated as CASSLTPTAQETQYF.

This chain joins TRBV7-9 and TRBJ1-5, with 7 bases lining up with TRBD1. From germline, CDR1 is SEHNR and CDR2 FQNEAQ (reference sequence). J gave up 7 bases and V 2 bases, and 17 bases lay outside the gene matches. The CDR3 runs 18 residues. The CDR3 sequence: CASSLYRPRQGLIQPQHF. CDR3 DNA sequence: TGTGCCAGCAGCTTATATCGACCACGACAGGGTCTAATCCAGCCCCAGCATTTT. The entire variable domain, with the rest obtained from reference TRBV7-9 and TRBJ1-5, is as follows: DTGVSQNPRHKITKRGQNVTFRCDPISEHNRLYWYRQTLGQGPEFLTYFQNEAQLEKSRLLSDRFSAERPKGSFSTLEIQRTEQGDSAMYLCASSLYRPRQGLIQPQHFGDGTRLSIL.

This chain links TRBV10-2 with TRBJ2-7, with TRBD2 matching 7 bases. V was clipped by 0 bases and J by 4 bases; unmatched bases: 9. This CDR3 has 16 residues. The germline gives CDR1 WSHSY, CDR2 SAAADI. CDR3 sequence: CASSESSGEVGYEQYV. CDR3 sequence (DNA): TGCGCCAGCAGTGAGTCCAGCGGGGAGGTGGGTTACGAGCAGTACGTC.

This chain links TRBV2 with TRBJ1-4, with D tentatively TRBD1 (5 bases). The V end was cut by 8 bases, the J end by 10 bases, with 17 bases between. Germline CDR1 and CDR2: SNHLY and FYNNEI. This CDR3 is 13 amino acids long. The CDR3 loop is CASGWGEDSKLFF. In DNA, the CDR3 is TGTGCCAGCGGTTGGGGGGAAGATTCAAAACTGTTTTTT.

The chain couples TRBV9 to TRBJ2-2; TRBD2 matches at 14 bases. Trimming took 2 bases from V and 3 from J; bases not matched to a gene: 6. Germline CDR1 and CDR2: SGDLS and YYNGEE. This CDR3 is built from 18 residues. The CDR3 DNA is TGTGCCAGCAGCGTGACTAGCGGGGGGGCAGAGGACACCGGGGAGCTGTTTTTT. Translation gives CASSVTSGGAEDTGELFF.

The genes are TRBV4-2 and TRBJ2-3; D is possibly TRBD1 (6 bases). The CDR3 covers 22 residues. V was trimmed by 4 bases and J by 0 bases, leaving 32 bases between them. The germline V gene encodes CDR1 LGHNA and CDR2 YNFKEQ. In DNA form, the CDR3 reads TGTGCCAGCAGCCCGTCATACAGGGAACCCACTTACCCAACCTCTAGCACAGATACGCAGTATTTT. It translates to CASSPSYREPTYPTSSTDTQYF.

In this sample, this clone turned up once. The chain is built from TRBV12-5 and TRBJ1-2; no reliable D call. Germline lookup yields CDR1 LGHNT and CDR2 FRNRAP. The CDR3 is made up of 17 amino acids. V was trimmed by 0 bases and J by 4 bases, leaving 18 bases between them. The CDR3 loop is CASGLVPTSAYSYGYTF. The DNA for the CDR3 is TGTGCTAGTGGTTTGGTACCTACCTCGGCATACAGCTATGGCTACACCTTC.

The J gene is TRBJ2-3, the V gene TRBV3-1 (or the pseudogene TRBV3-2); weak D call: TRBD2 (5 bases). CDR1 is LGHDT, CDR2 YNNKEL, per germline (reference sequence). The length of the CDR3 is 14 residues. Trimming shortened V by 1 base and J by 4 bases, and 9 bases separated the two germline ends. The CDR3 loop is CASSQVAGADTQYF. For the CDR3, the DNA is TGTGCCAGCAGCCAAGTCGCCGGGGCAGATACGCAGTATTTT.

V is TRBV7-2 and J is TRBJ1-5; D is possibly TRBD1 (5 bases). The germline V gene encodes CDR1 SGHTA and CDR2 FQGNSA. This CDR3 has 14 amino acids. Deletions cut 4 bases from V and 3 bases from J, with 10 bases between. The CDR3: CASSSVGVNQPQHF. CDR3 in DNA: TGTGCCAGCAGCTCGGTAGGGGTCAATCAGCCCCAGCATTTT.

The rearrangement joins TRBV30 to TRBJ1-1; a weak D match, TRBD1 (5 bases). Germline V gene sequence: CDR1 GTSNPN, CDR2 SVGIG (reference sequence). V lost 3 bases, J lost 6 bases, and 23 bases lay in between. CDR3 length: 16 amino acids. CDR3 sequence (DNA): TGTGCCTGGAGGCGAAAGGGGTCTAGAGGAATCGCTGAAGCTTTCTTT. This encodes CAWRRKGSRGIAEAFF. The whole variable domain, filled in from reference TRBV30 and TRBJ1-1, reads SQTIHQWPATLVQPVGSPLSLECTVEGTSNPNLYWYRQAAGRGLQLLFYSVGIGQISSEVPQNLSASRPQDRQFILSSKKLLLSDSGFYLCAWRRKGSRGIAEAFFGQGTRLTVV.

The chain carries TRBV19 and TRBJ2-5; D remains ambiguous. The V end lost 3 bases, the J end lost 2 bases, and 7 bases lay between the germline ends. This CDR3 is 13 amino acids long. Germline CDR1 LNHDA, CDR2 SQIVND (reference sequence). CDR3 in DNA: TGTGCCAGTAGTATGAGAGGACAAGAGACCCAGTACTTC. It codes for CASSMRGQETQYF. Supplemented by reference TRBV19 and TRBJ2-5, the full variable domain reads DGGITQSPKYLFRKEGQNVTLSCEQNLNHDAMYWYRQDPGQGLRLIYYSQIVNDFQKGDIAEGYSVSREKKESFPLTVTSAQKNPTAFYLCASSMRGQETQYFGPGTRLLVL.

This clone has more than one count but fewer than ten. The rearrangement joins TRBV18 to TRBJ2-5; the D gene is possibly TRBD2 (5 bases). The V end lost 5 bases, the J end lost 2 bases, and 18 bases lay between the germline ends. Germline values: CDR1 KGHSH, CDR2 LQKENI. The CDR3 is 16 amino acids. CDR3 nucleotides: TGTGCCAGCTCATTTAACCTAGCTACCGCTCAAGAGACCCAGTACTTC. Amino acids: CASSFNLATAQETQYF.

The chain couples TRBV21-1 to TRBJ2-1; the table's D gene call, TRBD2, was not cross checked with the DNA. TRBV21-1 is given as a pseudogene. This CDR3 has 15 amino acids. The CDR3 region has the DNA TGTGCCAGCAGCAAAGCCAAGCGGGGCAACAATGAGCAGTTCTTC. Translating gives CASSKAKRGNNEQFF.

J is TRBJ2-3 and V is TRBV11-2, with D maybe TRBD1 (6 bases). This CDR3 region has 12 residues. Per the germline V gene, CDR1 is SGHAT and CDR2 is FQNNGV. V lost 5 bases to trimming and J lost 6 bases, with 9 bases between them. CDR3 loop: CASSQDRDTQYF. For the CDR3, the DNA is TGTGCCAGCAGCCAAGACAGGGATACGCAGTATTTT.

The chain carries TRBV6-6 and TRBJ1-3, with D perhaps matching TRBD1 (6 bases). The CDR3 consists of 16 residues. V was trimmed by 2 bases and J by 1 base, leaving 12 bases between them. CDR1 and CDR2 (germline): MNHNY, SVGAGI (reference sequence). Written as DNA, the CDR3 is TGTGCCAGCAGTTACGGGACATTTCATTCTGGAAACACCATATATTTT. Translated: CASSYGTFHSGNTIYF.

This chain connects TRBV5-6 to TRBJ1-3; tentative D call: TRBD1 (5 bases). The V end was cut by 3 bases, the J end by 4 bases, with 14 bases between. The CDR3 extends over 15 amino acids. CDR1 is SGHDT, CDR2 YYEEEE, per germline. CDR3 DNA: TGTGCCAGCAGCTCCGACAGAGAACTAGGAAACACCATATATTTT. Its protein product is CASSSDRELGNTIYF.

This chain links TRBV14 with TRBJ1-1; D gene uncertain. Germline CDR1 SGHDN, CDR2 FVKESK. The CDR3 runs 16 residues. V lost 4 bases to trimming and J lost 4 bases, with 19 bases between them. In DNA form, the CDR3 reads TGTGCCAGCAGCCCCCGAGGCACGGGAGTAGCCACTGAAGCTTTCTTT. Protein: CASSPRGTGVATEAFF.

The CDR3 reads CTTLYRAGVEGEAFF. The CDR3, as DNA: TGCACCACCTTATACCGAGCGGGCGTTGAAGGTGAAGCTTTCTTT. V gene TRBV1 combines with J gene TRBJ1-1. TRBV1 is given as a pseudogene. The CDR3 runs 15 residues.

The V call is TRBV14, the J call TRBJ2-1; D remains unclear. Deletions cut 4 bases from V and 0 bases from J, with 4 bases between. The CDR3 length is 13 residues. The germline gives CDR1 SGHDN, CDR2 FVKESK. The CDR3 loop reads CASSPLSYNEQFF. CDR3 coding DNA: TGTGCCAGCAGCCCCCTCTCCTACAATGAGCAGTTCTTC.

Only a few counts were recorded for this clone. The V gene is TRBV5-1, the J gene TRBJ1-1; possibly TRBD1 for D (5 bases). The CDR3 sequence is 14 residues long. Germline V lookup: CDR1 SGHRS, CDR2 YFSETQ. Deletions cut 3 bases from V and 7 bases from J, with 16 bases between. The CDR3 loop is CASSWGTANVEAFF. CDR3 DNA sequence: TGCGCCAGCAGCTGGGGGACTGCCAATGTTGAAGCTTTCTTT.

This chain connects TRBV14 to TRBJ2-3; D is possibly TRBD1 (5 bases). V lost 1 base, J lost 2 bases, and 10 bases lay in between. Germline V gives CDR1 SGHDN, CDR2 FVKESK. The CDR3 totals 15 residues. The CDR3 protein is CASSQGAGNTDTQYF. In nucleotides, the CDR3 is TGTGCCAGCAGCCAAGGGGCAGGGAACACAGATACGCAGTATTTT.

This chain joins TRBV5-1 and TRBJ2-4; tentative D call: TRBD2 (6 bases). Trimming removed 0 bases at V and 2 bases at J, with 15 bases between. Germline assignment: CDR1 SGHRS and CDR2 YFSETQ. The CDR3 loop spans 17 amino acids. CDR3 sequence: CASSLVPGDTTKNIQYF. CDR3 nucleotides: TGCGCCAGCAGCTTGGTTCCGGGGGATACGACCAAAAACATTCAGTACTTC.

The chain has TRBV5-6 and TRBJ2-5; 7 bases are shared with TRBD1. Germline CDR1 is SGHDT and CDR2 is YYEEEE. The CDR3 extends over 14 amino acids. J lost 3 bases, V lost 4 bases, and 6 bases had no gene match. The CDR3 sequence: CASSTGQDKETQYF. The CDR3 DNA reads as TGTGCCAGCAGCACAGGACAGGATAAAGAGACCCAGTACTTC.